The T cell receptor beta chain described here comes from a study of blood T cell repertoires in COVID-19. Looking at the study overall: Acute and convalescent COVID-19 specimens originated in the United States, Italy and Spain.

The CDR3 has 15 residues. With 0 bases clipped from V and 5 bases from J, the junction kept 4 bases outside the gene matches. The germline gives CDR1 SGHAT, CDR2 FQNNGV. As processed by the authors: By means of reference gene primer amplification, nucleated cell counts were estimated. The table came from immunoSEQ multiplex PCR; TCRdb's copy has only in-frame clones and leaves some out. V and J calls and clone size are as listed in that table; D and trimming were resolved from the DNA. The sample records around 94,000 clones, 78% being singletons. The sequence derives from a man aged 55 to 70 with active or convalescent COVID-19. The sequenced sample consisted of peripheral blood. The rearrangement links TRBV11-2 to TRBJ2-5, with 9 bases identical to TRBD1. CDR3 coding DNA: TGTGCCAGCAGCTTAGAGAGGGACAGGGCGGAGACCCAGTACTTC. Translating it yields CASSLERDRAETQYF.